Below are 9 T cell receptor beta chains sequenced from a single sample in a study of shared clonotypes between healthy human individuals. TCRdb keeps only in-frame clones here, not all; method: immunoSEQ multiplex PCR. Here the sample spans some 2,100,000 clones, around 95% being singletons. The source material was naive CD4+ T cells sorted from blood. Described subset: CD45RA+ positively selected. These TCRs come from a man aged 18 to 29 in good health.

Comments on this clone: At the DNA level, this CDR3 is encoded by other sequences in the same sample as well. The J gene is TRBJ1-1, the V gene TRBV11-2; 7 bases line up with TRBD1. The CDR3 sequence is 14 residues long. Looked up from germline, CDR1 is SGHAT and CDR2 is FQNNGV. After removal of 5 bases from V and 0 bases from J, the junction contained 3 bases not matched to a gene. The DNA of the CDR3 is TGTGCCAGCAGCCAGGACAGGCTGAACACTGAAGCTTTCTTT. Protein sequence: CASSQDRLNTEAFF.

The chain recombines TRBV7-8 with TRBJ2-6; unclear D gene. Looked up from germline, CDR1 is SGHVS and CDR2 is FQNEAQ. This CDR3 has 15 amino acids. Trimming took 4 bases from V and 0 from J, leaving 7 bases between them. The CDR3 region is CASSSSSSGANVLTF. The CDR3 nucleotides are TGTGCCAGCAGCTCCAGTAGCTCTGGGGCCAACGTCCTGACTTTC.

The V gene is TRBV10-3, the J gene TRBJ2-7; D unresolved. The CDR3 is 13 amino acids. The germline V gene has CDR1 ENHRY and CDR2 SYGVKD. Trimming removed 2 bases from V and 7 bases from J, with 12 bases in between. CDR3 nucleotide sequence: TGTGCCATCAGTGAGGATCCGATGGGGGAGCAGTACTTC. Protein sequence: CAISEDPMGEQYF.

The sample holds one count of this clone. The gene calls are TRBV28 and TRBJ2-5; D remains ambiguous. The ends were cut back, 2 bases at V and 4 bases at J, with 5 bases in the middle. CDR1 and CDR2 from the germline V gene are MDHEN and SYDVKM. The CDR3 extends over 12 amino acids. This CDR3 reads CASSLVAETQYF. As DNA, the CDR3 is TGTGCCAGCAGTTTAGTAGCAGAGACCCAGTACTTC.

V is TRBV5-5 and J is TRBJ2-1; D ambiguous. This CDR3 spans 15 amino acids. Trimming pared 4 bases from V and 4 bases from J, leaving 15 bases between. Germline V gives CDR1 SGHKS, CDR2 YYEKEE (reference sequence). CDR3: CASSPGLDGYNEQFF. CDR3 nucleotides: TGTGCCAGCAGCCCCGGATTGGACGGTTACAATGAGCAGTTCTTC.

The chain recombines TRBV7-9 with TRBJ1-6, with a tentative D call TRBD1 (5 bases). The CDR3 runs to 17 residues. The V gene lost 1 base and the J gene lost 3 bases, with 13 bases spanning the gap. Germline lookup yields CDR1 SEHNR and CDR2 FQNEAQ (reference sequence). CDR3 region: CASSLVAGTGYNSPLHF. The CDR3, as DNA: TGTGCCAGCAGCTTAGTGGCTGGGACGGGCTATAATTCACCCCTCCACTTT.

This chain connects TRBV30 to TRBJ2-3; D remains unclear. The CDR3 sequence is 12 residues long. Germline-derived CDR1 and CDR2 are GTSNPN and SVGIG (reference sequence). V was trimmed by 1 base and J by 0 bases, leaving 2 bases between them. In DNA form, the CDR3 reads TGTGCCTGGAGTGGGAGCACAGATACGCAGTATTTT. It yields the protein CAWSGSTDTQYF.

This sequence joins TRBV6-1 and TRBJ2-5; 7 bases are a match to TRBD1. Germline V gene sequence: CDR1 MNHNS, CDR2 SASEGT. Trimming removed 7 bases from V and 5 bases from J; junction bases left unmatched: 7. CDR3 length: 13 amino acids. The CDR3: CASKGTVLETQYF. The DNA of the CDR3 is TGTGCCAGCAAGGGGACAGTCCTCGAGACCCAGTACTTC.

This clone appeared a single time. In DNA form, the CDR3 reads TGTGCCAGCAGTGGAGCACCTGGAAACACCATATATTTT. Translation: CASSGAPGNTIYF. V is TRBV28 and J is TRBJ1-3; D is unclear. CDR1 MDHEN and CDR2 SYDVKM come from the germline V gene. With 5 bases removed from V and 2 bases from J, the gap between germline ends came to 7 bases. CDR3 size: 13 residues.